Below, 3 T cell receptor beta chains from the same sample are listed, as sequenced in a study of regulatory T cells in long-lasting Graves disease. Researchers made TCR beta libraries by using iRepertoire HTBI primers and running Arm-PCR on CDR3 regions. TCRdb passed the multiplex PCR reads through MiXCR, listing each CDR3 protein once. The sample lists around 250,000 distinct CDR3 sequences, around 18% occurring once. Time point specified: newly diagnosed GD, antithyroid drugs for less than 3 months. PBMC RNA was the source of the TCR library. This sample also belongs to another study, concerning T cells in Graves' hyperthyroidism and ophthalmopathy.

The input for sequencing was peripheral blood mononuclear cells (PBMCs), taken at new diagnosis, from a patient treated with antithyroid drugs. Every receptor here comes from a woman aged 25 to 39 with Graves disease.

This clonotype was observed many times. V usage is TRBV7-9 and J usage is TRBJ2-3, with 8 nucleotides matching TRBD1. The ends lost 6 bases at V and 4 bases at J; junction bases unmatched: 9. The CDR3 loop spans 15 amino acids. The germline V gene has CDR1 SEHNR and CDR2 FQNEAQ (reference sequence). The CDR3 DNA reads TGTGCCAGCAGTCCCCCAGGACAGGGTGCAGATACGCAGTATTTT. This encodes CASSPPGQGADTQYF.

This clonotype was detected ten times or more. The rearrangement joins TRBV12-3 or TRBV12-4 to TRBJ1-2, with 8 bases fitting TRBD1. The CDR3 loop spans 15 amino acids. Germline trimming cut 2 bases from V and 8 bases from J; bases unmatched to any gene: 10. This CDR3 reads CASSLSLGGQGGYTF. The CDR3 DNA reads TGTGCCAGCAGTTTAAGTTTGGGTGGACAGGGAGGCTACACCTTC.

There are many counts of this clonotype. The V gene is TRBV12-3 or TRBV12-4, the J gene TRBJ1-2, with 9 positions matching TRBD1. The ends lost 5 bases at V and 3 bases at J; junction bases unmatched: 7. The CDR3 runs to 15 residues. This chain's CDR3 is CASSTLTGGDYGYTF. The DNA of the CDR3 is TGTGCCAGCAGTACACTTACAGGGGGCGACTATGGCTACACCTTC.